This is a list of T cell receptor beta chains from one sample in a study of blood T cell repertoires in COVID-19. The method was immunoSEQ multiplex PCR; TCRdb's version includes in-frame clones alone and lacks a portion of them. Among 200,000 to 250,000 clones listed, 90% were seen once. What was sequenced was PBMCs or T cells enriched from blood (not recorded which). The origin of the receptors is a man over 45 who had been exposed to COVID-19. The CDR3 runs from the conserved cysteine through the conserved F or W. A D gene is named only where the DNA matches it firmly. Clone size appears in some rows only: once, few, many, or a class for an expanded clone.

d_call	cdr3_length	j_call	clone_size	v_call	cdr3_aa	cdr3_nt
-	15	TRBJ1-2	-	TRBV18	CASLADGRANYGYTF	TGTGCCAGCTTAGCTGACGGAAGAGCTAACTATGGCTACACCTTC
TRBD1	16	TRBJ2-2	-	TRBV6-6	CASSRQQGSNTGELFF	TGTGCCAGCAGTCGACAACAGGGGTCGAACACCGGGGAGCTGTTTTTT
-	17	TRBJ2-3	-	TRBV7-2	CASSLRETSWGRVTQYF	TGTGCCAGCAGCTTAAGGGAGACTAGTTGGGGTCGTGTAACGCAGTATTTT
-	15	TRBJ1-2	-	TRBV4-1	CASSQESRGGYGYTF	TGCGCCAGCAGCCAAGAGTCCAGAGGAGGCTATGGCTACACCTTC
TRBD1	13	TRBJ1-2	-	TRBV6-5	CASSSGGNYGYTF	TGTGCCAGCAGTTCAGGGGGGAACTATGGCTACACCTTC
-	13	TRBJ1-5	once	TRBV25-1	CASSEQGIEPQHF	TGTGCCAGCAGTGAACAGGGCATTGAGCCCCAGCATTTT
-	11	TRBJ1-3	-	TRBV20-1	CSARIRNTIYF	TGCAGTGCTAGAATAAGAAACACCATATATTTT
TRBD1	14	TRBJ1-4	-	TRBV6-5	CASTLGQGGEKLFF	TGTGCCAGCACATTGGGACAGGGGGGAGAAAAACTGTTTTTT
-	13	TRBJ1-2	-	TRBV10-3	CAISEAAAYGYTF	TGTGCCATCAGTGAGGCGGCAGCTTATGGCTACACCTTC
-	15	TRBJ1-1	-	TRBV6-1	CASSEAGGMNTEAFF	TGTGCCAGCAGTGAAGCCGGGGGGATGAACACTGAAGCTTTCTTT
-	15	TRBJ1-4	once	TRBV5-1	CASSSQSWQGEKLFF	TGCGCCAGCAGCTCCCAGAGTTGGCAGGGCGAAAAACTGTTTTTT
TRBD2	20	TRBJ2-1	-	TRBV10-3	CAISDPPGRGGSRVWNEQFF	TGTGCCATCAGTGACCCCCCCGGGAGGGGCGGGAGTAGGGTTTGGAATGAGCAGTTCTTC
-	11	TRBJ1-1	once	TRBV28	CASSSFGEAFF	TGTGCCAGCAGTTCCTTCGGTGAAGCTTTCTTT
-	13	TRBJ2-5	-	TRBV27	CASSSRYQETQYF	TGTGCCAGCAGTTCACGGTACCAAGAGACCCAGTACTTC
TRBD1	15	TRBJ2-1	-	TRBV5-1	CASSPDRGLYNEQFF	TGCGCCAGCAGCCCGGACAGGGGGCTTTACAATGAGCAGTTCTTC
TRBD2	15	TRBJ2-3	-	TRBV10-1	CASSRAGGSTDTQYF	TGCGCCAGCTCTCGAGCGGGAGGTAGCACAGATACGCAGTATTTT
-	15	TRBJ1-2	-	TRBV14	CASSHTHGANYGYTF	TGTGCCAGCAGCCACACTCACGGAGCTAACTATGGCTACACCTTC
TRBD2	15	TRBJ2-2	-	TRBV7-8	CASSEARGGTGELFF	TGTGCCAGCAGTGAAGCTCGGGGGGGCACCGGGGAGCTGTTTTTT
TRBD2	16	TRBJ2-1	-	TRBV7-8	CASSSPTSGGTGEQFF	TGTGCCAGCAGCTCGCCGACTAGCGGGGGGACCGGTGAGCAGTTCTTC
TRBD2	17	TRBJ2-1	-	TRBV18	CASSPPSMASGKGEQFF	TGTGCCAGCTCACCACCGTCAATGGCTAGCGGGAAGGGTGAGCAGTTCTTC
TRBD1	16	TRBJ1-2	-	TRBV19	CASSARDRGANYGYTF	TGTGCCAGTAGTGCCCGGGACAGGGGAGCTAACTATGGCTACACCTTC
TRBD2	15	TRBJ2-7	-	TRBV19	CASSWGGLGDYEQYF	TGTGCCAGTAGTTGGGGGGGACTAGGGGACTACGAGCAGTACTTC
-	14	TRBJ2-2	-	TRBV5-4	CASSLLMSTGELFF	TGTGCCAGCAGCTTGCTTATGAGTACCGGGGAGCTGTTTTTT
-	14	TRBJ1-2	-	TRBV6-6	CASGDRQGHYGYTF	TGTGCCAGCGGGGACCGGCAGGGGCACTATGGCTACACCTTC
-	13	TRBJ1-2	-	TRBV28	CASSTGQNYGYTF	TGTGCCAGCAGCACCGGACAGAACTATGGCTACACCTTC
-	15	TRBJ1-2	-	TRBV7-2	CASSANRALNYGYTF	TGTGCCAGCAGCGCTAACCGCGCGTTGAACTATGGCTACACCTTC
TRBD1	16	TRBJ1-2	-	TRBV7-2	CASRLTGGGFNYGYTF	TGTGCCAGCAGACTGACAGGGGGCGGTTTTAACTATGGCTACACCTTC
-	13	TRBJ1-1	-	TRBV7-9	CASSLGSSTEAFF	TGTGCCAGCAGCTTAGGGTCGAGCACTGAAGCTTTCTTT
-	15	TRBJ2-5	-	TRBV5-4	CASEEGGGTPGTQYF	TGTGCCTCGGAGGAAGGCGGAGGTACCCCAGGGACCCAGTACTTC
TRBD1	13	TRBJ1-2	-	TRBV5-1	CASSLLTGGDRTF	TGCGCCAGCAGCTTGCTGACAGGGGGGGATAGGACCTTC
-	14	TRBJ2-3	-	TRBV24-1	CATSAAGARDTQYF	TGTGCCACCAGTGCGGCGGGGGCCCGGGATACGCAGTATTTT
-	15	TRBJ1-3	-	TRBV9	CASKQGPSSGNTIYF	TGTGCCAGCAAACAGGGACCGAGCTCTGGAAACACCATATATTTT
-	13	TRBJ2-5	-	TRBV9	CASSVGQQETQYF	TGTGCCAGCAGCGTAGGGCAGCAAGAGACCCAGTACTTC
TRBD1	16	TRBJ1-5	-	TRBV6-2/TRBV6-3	CASSYRGQGGGQPQHF	TGTGCCAGCAGTTACCGGGGACAGGGGGGAGGTCAGCCCCAGCATTTT
-	15	TRBJ2-5	-	TRBV7-3	CASSLKQGGQETQYF	TGTGCCAGCAGCTTAAAACAGGGGGGGCAAGAGACCCAGTACTTC
-	15	TRBJ1-1	-	TRBV7-3	CASSLLGRTNTEAFF	TGTGCCAGCAGCTTATTGGGCAGAACAAACACTGAAGCTTTCTTT
TRBD1	15	TRBJ1-4	-	TRBV2	CASSEGGQVNEKLFF	TGTGCCAGCAGTGAAGGTGGACAGGTTAATGAAAAACTGTTTTTT
-	17	TRBJ2-1	-	TRBV3-1/TRBV3-2	CASSHSGQRRGHNEQFF	TGTGCCAGCAGCCATTCGGGTCAACGTAGAGGCCACAATGAGCAGTTCTTC
TRBD1	21	TRBJ1-6	-	TRBV6-7	CASSYGDAATGDHIDNSPLHF	TGTGCCAGCAGTTACGGTGACGCCGCGACAGGGGACCACATAGATAATTCACCCCTCCACTTT
-	14	TRBJ2-3	-	TRBV19	CASTVSTSTDTQYF	TGTGCCAGTACCGTCTCCACTAGCACAGATACGCAGTATTTT
TRBD1	15	TRBJ1-1	-	TRBV28	CASRTPGTVNTEAFF	TGTGCCAGCAGGACCCCCGGGACAGTGAACACTGAAGCTTTCTTT
-	17	TRBJ1-2	-	TRBV18	CASSPAKGPRWGYGYTF	TGTGCCAGCTCACCAGCAAAGGGGCCTCGTTGGGGCTATGGCTACACCTTC
-	13	TRBJ1-1	-	TRBV2	CASARDRNTEAFF	TGTGCCAGCGCCAGGGATCGGAACACTGAAGCTTTCTTT
TRBD1	14	TRBJ2-7	-	TRBV6-2/TRBV6-3	CASSSRDRDYEQYF	TGTGCCAGCAGTTCCCGGGACAGAGACTACGAGCAGTACTTC
TRBD1	16	TRBJ1-1	few	TRBV19	CASSKDTGVGNTEAFF	TGTGCCAGTAGCAAAGATACAGGGGTCGGGAACACTGAAGCTTTCTTT
-	16	TRBJ2-2	-	TRBV6-4	CASSHSLGSNTGELFF	TGTGCCAGCAGTCACTCTCTTGGCTCGAACACCGGGGAGCTGTTTTTT
TRBD1	15	TRBJ1-1	-	TRBV5-1	CASSFSGTGNTEAFF	TGCGCCAGCAGCTTTTCTGGGACAGGGAACACTGAAGCTTTCTTT
-	14	TRBJ1-6	-	TRBV20-1	CSASMQGHISPLHF	TGCAGTGCTAGTATGCAGGGGCATATTTCACCCCTCCACTTT
TRBD1	14	TRBJ1-2	-	TRBV7-9	CASSRDRVNYGYTF	TGTGCCAGCAGCCGGGACAGGGTGAACTATGGCTACACCTTC
TRBD2	16	TRBJ2-1	-	TRBV5-4	CASSQELAEHYNEQFF	TGTGCCAGCAGCCAAGAGCTAGCGGAACACTACAATGAGCAGTTCTTC
-	15	TRBJ2-1	-	TRBV28	CASSLRLVGYNEQFF	TGTGCCAGCAGCCTTCGACTAGTAGGGTACAATGAGCAGTTCTTC
TRBD1	16	TRBJ1-5	-	TRBV7-6	CASSPGGSGGRQPQHF	TGTGCCAGCAGCCCCGGGGGATCAGGGGGTCGTCAGCCCCAGCATTTT
-	13	TRBJ2-7	-	TRBV27	CASSSIPYYEQYF	TGTGCCAGCAGTTCGATCCCCTACTACGAGCAGTACTTC
-	14	TRBJ2-3	-	TRBV7-9	CASSLAGQGGTQYF	TGTGCCAGCAGCTTAGCTGGGCAGGGAGGTACGCAGTATTTT
TRBD1	14	TRBJ1-2	-	TRBV20-1	CSASNTDREDGYTF	TGCAGTGCTAGTAATACGGACAGGGAGGACGGCTACACCTTC